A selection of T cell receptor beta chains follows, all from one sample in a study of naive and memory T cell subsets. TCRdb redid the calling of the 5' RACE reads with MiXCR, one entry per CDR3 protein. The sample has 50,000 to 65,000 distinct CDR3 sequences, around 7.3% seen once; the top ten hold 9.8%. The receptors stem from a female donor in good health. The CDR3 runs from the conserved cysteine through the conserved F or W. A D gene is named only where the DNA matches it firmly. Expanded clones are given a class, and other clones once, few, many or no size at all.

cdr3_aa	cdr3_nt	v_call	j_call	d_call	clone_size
CASSQGGGLQNEQFF	TGTGCCAGCAGCCAAGGGGGGGGGCTGCAAAATGAGCAGTTCTTC	TRBV9	TRBJ2-1	NA	few
CASTPSGGWYNEQFF	TGTGCCAGCACCCCATCCGGGGGTTGGTACAATGAGCAGTTCTTC	TRBV27	TRBJ2-1	NA	few
CASSYFRQMNNEQFF	TGTGCCAGCAGTTATTTCCGGCAGATGAACAATGAGCAGTTCTTC	TRBV6-2/TRBV6-3	TRBJ2-1	NA	few
CASGSTGEKLFF	TGTGCCAGCGGGTCGACGGGAGAAAAACTGTTTTTT	TRBV25-1	TRBJ1-4	NA	many
CASRPRVFDEQFF	TGTGCCAGCAGACCCAGGGTATTCGATGAGCAGTTCTTC	TRBV6-6	TRBJ2-1	NA	few
CASSSQLFQETQYF	TGTGCCAGCAGCTCACAGCTCTTCCAAGAGACCCAGTACTTC	TRBV7-2	TRBJ2-5	NA	many
CASSLYYEQYF	TGTGCCAGCAGTTTATACTACGAGCAGTACTTC	TRBV28	TRBJ2-7	NA	NA
CASSNPGLRTEQYF	TGCGCCAGCAGCAACCCGGGACTAAGAACCGAGCAGTACTTC	TRBV5-1	TRBJ2-7	TRBD2	few
CASSWGQGGYEQYF	TGTGCCAGCAGCTGGGGACAGGGGGGCTACGAGCAGTACTTC	TRBV12-3/TRBV12-4	TRBJ2-7	TRBD1	many
CSAQDRDVSPLHF	TGCAGTGCCCAGGACAGGGACGTTTCACCCCTCCACTTT	TRBV20-1	TRBJ1-6	TRBD1	NA
CSAPHPFSGNTIYF	TGCAGTGCTCCCCACCCGTTCTCTGGAAACACCATATATTTT	TRBV20-1	TRBJ1-3	NA	many
CASSRQGQSNQPQHF	TGTGCCAGCTCACGACAGGGGCAGAGCAATCAGCCCCAGCATTTT	TRBV18	TRBJ1-5	TRBD1	NA
CSARDMAFGVRNTIYF	TGCAGTGCTAGAGATATGGCTTTCGGGGTCAGAAACACCATATATTTT	TRBV20-1	TRBJ1-3	NA	many
CASSSDAETQYF	TGTGCCAGCAGCTCCGACGCGGAGACCCAGTACTTC	TRBV7-2	TRBJ2-5	NA	few
CASSLDEGANTEAFF	TGTGCCAGCAGCTTAGATGAGGGGGCGAACACTGAAGCTTTCTTT	TRBV7-6	TRBJ1-1	TRBD1	NA
CSAGMGHMNTEAFF	TGCAGTGCTGGAATGGGACACATGAACACTGAAGCTTTCTTT	TRBV20-1	TRBJ1-1	NA	few
CASSFGPGPNYGYTF	TGTGCCAGCAGTTTCGGTCCAGGTCCTAACTATGGCTACACCTTC	TRBV28	TRBJ1-2	NA	many
CSASSQSDHIYGYTF	TGCAGTGCTAGCTCCCAATCGGACCACATCTATGGCTACACCTTC	TRBV20-1	TRBJ1-2	NA	few
CASSLGPGVHEQYF	TGTGCCAGCAGCTTGGGTCCAGGCGTCCACGAGCAGTACTTC	TRBV5-5	TRBJ2-7	NA	NA
CASSTGGETQYF	TGTGCCAGCAGTACAGGGGGAGAGACCCAGTACTTC	TRBV6-5	TRBJ2-5	TRBD1	NA
CASTYQMEQYF	TGTGCCAGCACCTACCAAATGGAGCAGTACTTC	TRBV7-9	TRBJ2-7	NA	few
CASSANTGGANVLTF	TGTGCCAGCAGCGCCAACACTGGCGGGGCCAACGTCCTGACTTTC	TRBV27	TRBJ2-6	NA	NA
CASSQTGGEQYF	TGCGCCAGCAGCCAAACAGGGGGCGAGCAGTACTTC	TRBV5-1	TRBJ2-7	TRBD1	many
CASSSEAGGTEAFF	TGTGCCAGCAGCTCCGAAGCGGGGGGCACTGAAGCTTTCTTT	TRBV2	TRBJ1-1	NA	NA
CASSLDFAPEAFF	TGTGCCAGCAGTTTAGACTTTGCCCCTGAAGCTTTCTTT	TRBV12-3/TRBV12-4	TRBJ1-1	NA	many
CASSFGQPTDTQYF	TGTGCCAGCAGCTTCGGACAGCCCACAGATACGCAGTATTTT	TRBV7-2	TRBJ2-3	NA	many
CASSPRLAGGETQYF	TGTGCCAGCAGCCCAAGACTAGCGGGGGGGGAGACCCAGTACTTC	TRBV7-2	TRBJ2-5	TRBD2	many
CASRETLTVEAFF	TGTGCCAGCAGAGAGACACTGACAGTTGAAGCTTTCTTT	TRBV6-1	TRBJ1-1	NA	few
CASSLEEGQGWEQYF	TGTGCCAGCAGCTTGGAGGAGGGACAGGGATGGGAGCAGTACTTC	TRBV7-9	TRBJ2-7	TRBD1	many
CASSPLFGPGRAGNTIYF	TGCGCCAGCAGCCCACTGTTCGGCCCGGGGAGGGCTGGAAACACCATATATTTT	TRBV4-1	TRBJ1-3	NA	many
CASSLGGLAYGRNIQYF	TGCGCCAGCAGCTTGGGGGGGTTAGCATACGGGAGAAACATTCAGTACTTC	TRBV5-1	TRBJ2-4	NA	many
CASSLDRQNTEAFF	TGTGCCAGCAGCTTGGATAGACAGAACACTGAAGCTTTCTTT	TRBV5-4	TRBJ1-1	NA	NA
CSVEGPGRTDTQYF	TGCAGCGTTGAAGGCCCAGGGAGGACAGATACGCAGTATTTT	TRBV29-1	TRBJ2-3	NA	many
CASAGQVYNEQFF	TGCGCCAGCGCAGGGCAGGTTTACAATGAGCAGTTCTTC	TRBV4-3	TRBJ2-1	NA	few
CSATGTGHNEQFF	TGCAGTGCTACGGGGACAGGGCACAATGAGCAGTTCTTC	TRBV20-1	TRBJ2-1	TRBD1	few
CSARDTNSNQPQHF	TGCAGTGCTAGAGATACGAACAGCAATCAGCCCCAGCATTTT	TRBV20-1	TRBJ1-5	NA	few
CASSPTFSSYNEQFF	TGTGCCAGCAGTCCGACGTTTAGCTCCTACAATGAGCAGTTCTTC	TRBV9	TRBJ2-1	NA	many
CASSTGTSQETQYF	TGTGCCAGCAGTACCGGGACAAGCCAAGAGACCCAGTACTTC	TRBV28	TRBJ2-5	NA	NA
CASGDRQLFNEKLFF	TGTGCCAGCGGAGACCGACAGCTATTTAATGAAAAACTGTTTTTT	TRBV6-1	TRBJ1-4	NA	few
CASSFAWDEQYF	TGTGCCAGCAGCTTTGCTTGGGACGAGCAGTACTTC	TRBV13	TRBJ2-7	NA	few
CASSLGRSEAFF	TGTGCCAGCAGCTTGGGCCGTTCTGAAGCTTTCTTT	TRBV5-4	TRBJ1-1	NA	many
CASSIKVRDTGNIQYF	TGTGCCAGTAGTATAAAAGTCCGGGACACGGGGAACATTCAGTACTTC	TRBV19	TRBJ2-4	NA	NA
CASSEAAGVTGELFF	TGTGCCAGCAGTGAGGCGGCAGGGGTTACCGGGGAGCTGTTTTTT	TRBV6-1	TRBJ2-2	NA	NA